A single sample gave rise to the 4 T cell receptor beta chains below, sequenced in a study of blood T cell repertoires in COVID-19. Sequencing used immunoSEQ multiplex PCR; TCRdb keeps in-frame clones, though not all of them. The table lists approximately 240,000 clones, roughly 82% of them singletons. Input material: peripheral blood. These TCRs come from a woman at least 80 years old with active or convalescent COVID-19.

V gene TRBV3-1 (or the pseudogene TRBV3-2) combines with J gene TRBJ1-2; no clear D. V was pared by 1 base and J by 9 bases, with 18 bases between. Germline-derived CDR1 and CDR2 are LGHDT and YNNKEL (reference sequence). This CDR3 comprises 15 residues. CDR3 coding DNA: TGTGCCAGCAGCCAAGCTTCCTTTGGGCAGAAGCGCTACACCTTC. The encoded protein is CASSQASFGQKRYTF.

The chain joins TRBV28 to TRBJ2-7; D might be TRBD1 (6 bases). Germline V gene lookup returns CDR1 MDHEN and CDR2 SYDVKM. The CDR3 sequence is 16 residues long. Trimming stripped 3 bases from V and 3 bases from J, with 18 bases between. The CDR3 nucleotides read TGTGCCAGCAGTTTCCCCCCCGGGGACACCGTCTACGAGCAGTACTTC. Residues: CASSFPPGDTVYEQYF.

The gene calls are TRBV3-1 (or the pseudogene TRBV3-2) and TRBJ1-5; D remains ambiguous. The CDR3 totals 15 residues. The germline gives CDR1 LGHDT, CDR2 YNNKEL (reference sequence). Trimming stripped 0 bases from V and 4 bases from J, with 10 bases between. As DNA, the CDR3 is TGTGCCAGCAGCCAAGATGGGCAGTCAAATCAGCCCCAGCATTTT. Its protein is CASSQDGQSNQPQHF.

The rearrangement uses TRBV18 and TRBJ1-1; D is ambiguous. CDR1 is KGHSH and CDR2 is LQKENI in the germline V gene. The V gene lost 5 bases and the J gene lost 6 bases, with 16 bases spanning the gap. This CDR3 is built from 14 residues. CDR3 loop: CASSVALIDSEAFF. DNA for the CDR3: TGTGCCAGCTCAGTGGCTTTGATCGATTCTGAAGCTTTCTTT.